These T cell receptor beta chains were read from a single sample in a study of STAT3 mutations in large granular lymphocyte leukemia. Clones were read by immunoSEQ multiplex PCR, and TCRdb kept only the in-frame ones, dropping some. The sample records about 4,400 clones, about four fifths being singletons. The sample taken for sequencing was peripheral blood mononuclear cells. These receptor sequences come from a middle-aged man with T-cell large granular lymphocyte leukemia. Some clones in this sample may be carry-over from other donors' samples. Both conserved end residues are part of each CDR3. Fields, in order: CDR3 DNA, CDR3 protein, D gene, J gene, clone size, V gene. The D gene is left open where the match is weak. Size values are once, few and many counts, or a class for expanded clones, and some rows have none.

DNA: TGTGCCAGCAGCCCCGGTCCGTCTAGCGGTCTAGCCAAAAACATTCAGTACTTC
CDR3: CASSPGPSSGLAKNIQYF
D: TRBD2
J: TRBJ2-4
size: .
V: TRBV7-9

DNA: TGTGCCAGCAGTTATCGGGCGGCCGGCAGCGGCTACACCTTC
CDR3: CASSYRAAGSGYTF
D: .
J: TRBJ1-2
size: .
V: TRBV6-6

DNA: TGTGCCAGCTCACTCCGGGACAGGGCGCTTCAAGGGGGTGGCTACACCTTC
CDR3: CASSLRDRALQGGGYTF
D: TRBD1
J: TRBJ1-2
size: few
V: TRBV18

DNA: TGTGCCAGCAGCTTAGACAGGGGGACCCTAACTGGCTATGGCTACACCTTC
CDR3: CASSLDRGTLTGYGYTF
D: TRBD1
J: TRBJ1-2
size: .
V: TRBV7-9

DNA: TGTGCCAGCAGACAGGGATTTCAAGAGACCCAGTACTTC
CDR3: CASRQGFQETQYF
D: .
J: TRBJ2-5
size: .
V: TRBV25-1

DNA: TGCGCCAGCAGATGGGACTCTCCCTTCTTCACAGATACGCAGTATTTT
CDR3: CASRWDSPFFTDTQYF
D: .
J: TRBJ2-3
size: .
V: TRBV4-1

DNA: TGTGCCAGCTCACCACCGAGGTCCGAGCAGTACTTC
CDR3: CASSPPRSEQYF
D: .
J: TRBJ2-7
size: .
V: TRBV18

DNA: TGTGCCAGCAGCTTGGGTAGCCGGGGACAGGACACCTATGGCTACACCTTC
CDR3: CASSLGSRGQDTYGYTF
D: TRBD1
J: TRBJ1-2
size: few
V: TRBV5-4

DNA: TGTGCCAGCTCACCGGAGACAGGGAATGGTCAGCCCCAGCATTTT
CDR3: CASSPETGNGQPQHF
D: TRBD1
J: TRBJ1-5
size: .
V: TRBV18

DNA: TGCGCCAGCAGCGGGGGACACCAAGAGACCCAGTACTTC
CDR3: CASSGGHQETQYF
D: .
J: TRBJ2-5
size: .
V: TRBV5-1

DNA: TGCGCCAGCAGCTTGGGGACAGGGGGAGGCACTGAAGCTTTCTTT
CDR3: CASSLGTGGGTEAFF
D: TRBD1
J: TRBJ1-1
size: .
V: TRBV5-1

DNA: TGCAGTGCGGGCAGGGGAGATGAGCAGTTCTTC
CDR3: CSAGRGDEQFF
D: .
J: TRBJ2-1
size: .
V: TRBV20-1

DNA: TGTGCCAGCAGCCAGAACAGGGGGATACTGTTTTTT
CDR3: CASSQNRGILFF
D: TRBD1
J: TRBJ1-4
size: .
V: TRBV14

DNA: TGCGCCAGCAGCAACCCCCGGGGGGCGTTCCAAGAGACCCAGTACTTC
CDR3: CASSNPRGAFQETQYF
D: .
J: TRBJ2-5
size: .
V: TRBV5-1

DNA: TGCGCCAGCAGCGCCACACAACAACAGGGGACCGGGGAGCTGTTTTTT
CDR3: CASSATQQQGTGELFF
D: TRBD1
J: TRBJ2-2
size: .
V: TRBV5-1

DNA: TGTGCCAGCAGCCGGGACAGTTACTACGAGCAGTACTTC
CDR3: CASSRDSYYEQYF
D: TRBD1
J: TRBJ2-7
size: .
V: TRBV7-9

DNA: TGTGCCAGCAGCGCGGCCGACGGGGGAGAAAAACTGTTTTTT
CDR3: CASSAADGGEKLFF
D: .
J: TRBJ1-4
size: .
V: TRBV9

DNA: TGTGCCAGCAGTCCCTTTACCAGGGGGCAAGAGACCCAGTACTTC
CDR3: CASSPFTRGQETQYF
D: TRBD1
J: TRBJ2-5
size: .
V: TRBV27

DNA: TGTGCCAGCAGTGACTCGACAGGGCCCTTCCAGACTGAAGCTTTCTTT
CDR3: CASSDSTGPFQTEAFF
D: TRBD1
J: TRBJ1-1
size: large
V: TRBV6-4

DNA: TGTAGCCGGGCGGGGGTTAGCACAGATACGCAGTATTTT
CDR3: CSRAGVSTDTQYF
D: TRBD2
J: TRBJ2-3
size: .
V: TRBV19

DNA: TGTGCCAGCAGTTTATCGAGGGGCCTCTCCTACAATGAGCAGTTCTTC
CDR3: CASSLSRGLSYNEQFF
D: .
J: TRBJ2-1
size: few
V: TRBV27

DNA: TGTGCCAGCAGTCCCGGGACAGGGGCCAATTCACCCCTCCACTTT
CDR3: CASSPGTGANSPLHF
D: TRBD1
J: TRBJ1-6
size: .
V: TRBV6-5

DNA: TGTGCCAGCAGTCAATCGACAGGACCGAACACTGAAGCTTTCTTT
CDR3: CASSQSTGPNTEAFF
D: .
J: TRBJ1-1
size: few
V: TRBV6-6

DNA: TGCGCCAGCAGCTTGACCAGGGGCTACGAGCAGTACTTC
CDR3: CASSLTRGYEQYF
D: .
J: TRBJ2-7
size: .
V: TRBV5-1

DNA: TGCGCCAGCAGCCAAGAAGCAGGACAGGGGCGATTAAGCAATCAGCCCCAGCATTTT
CDR3: CASSQEAGQGRLSNQPQHF
D: TRBD1
J: TRBJ1-5
size: .
V: TRBV4-1

DNA: TGTGCCAGCAGCTTGATCGGGACAGGGGGGGATACTGAAGCTTTCTTT
CDR3: CASSLIGTGGDTEAFF
D: TRBD1
J: TRBJ1-1
size: .
V: TRBV5-4

DNA: TGTGCAAGTCGCCCACCAAGCTGGGACAGGAGTTGGTATGGCTACACCTTC
CDR3: CASRPPSWDRSWYGYTF
D: .
J: TRBJ1-2
size: .
V: TRBV12-2

DNA: TGTGCCAGCAGCTTAATAGGTTTTCTTCAGACAGGAATCTCAGATACGCAGTATTTT
CDR3: CASSLIGFLQTGISDTQYF
D: .
J: TRBJ2-3
size: once
V: TRBV7-3

DNA: TGCAGCGTTGAAGATTGGGACAGCGCAAGAAGCACAGATACGCAGTATTTT
CDR3: CSVEDWDSARSTDTQYF
D: TRBD1
J: TRBJ2-3
size: few
V: TRBV29-1

DNA: TGTGCCAGCAGTTTATCGGGCAACGAGCAGTACTTC
CDR3: CASSLSGNEQYF
D: .
J: TRBJ2-7
size: once
V: TRBV27

DNA: TGCGCCAGCAGCTTAGGCAGTACCGATAATTCACCCCTCCACTTT
CDR3: CASSLGSTDNSPLHF
D: .
J: TRBJ1-6
size: .
V: TRBV5-1

DNA: TGCGCCAGCAGTCCTTTCGGGTACTACGAGCAGTACTTC
CDR3: CASSPFGYYEQYF
D: .
J: TRBJ2-7
size: .
V: TRBV10-2

DNA: TGTGCCTGGGCCCGGACAGGGGGTCATCTTAACACTGAAGCTTTCTTT
CDR3: CAWARTGGHLNTEAFF
D: TRBD1
J: TRBJ1-1
size: once
V: TRBV30

DNA: TGTGCCAGCGGGAGACAGGGCTTGACCGGGGAGCTGTTTTTT
CDR3: CASGRQGLTGELFF
D: TRBD1
J: TRBJ2-2
size: .
V: TRBV6-5

DNA: TGTGCCAGCAGCTCCTCCGGGGAGCAGTACTTC
CDR3: CASSSSGEQYF
D: .
J: TRBJ2-7
size: .
V: TRBV7-6

DNA: TGTGCCAGCAGCTTAGGACAGGGGGCTGGAGCTTTCTTT
CDR3: CASSLGQGAGAFF
D: TRBD1
J: TRBJ1-1
size: once
V: TRBV7-2

DNA: TGTGCCAGCAGCTTACCCGGAGACAGGTTGAACACTGAAGCTTTCTTT
CDR3: CASSLPGDRLNTEAFF
D: .
J: TRBJ1-1
size: .
V: TRBV11-3

DNA: TGCGCCAGCAGCCAAGATTCGACAGGGGTTGGAGCTAACTATGGCTACACCTTC
CDR3: CASSQDSTGVGANYGYTF
D: TRBD1
J: TRBJ1-2
size: .
V: TRBV4-3

DNA: TGCGCCAGCAGCCCATGGGAGGGATTCTACACCTTC
CDR3: CASSPWEGFYTF
D: .
J: TRBJ1-2
size: .
V: TRBV5-1

DNA: TGTGCCAGCAGCTTCCCAACTAGGGACTCTAACTATGGCTACACCTTC
CDR3: CASSFPTRDSNYGYTF
D: .
J: TRBJ1-2
size: .
V: TRBV5-5

DNA: TGTGCCACGCACAGGGGGCGCGAGCAGTACTTC
CDR3: CATHRGREQYF
D: TRBD1
J: TRBJ2-7
size: .
V: TRBV6-5

DNA: TGTGCCAGCAGCTGGGTTGGTCAGGGAGGCTATGGCTACACCTTC
CDR3: CASSWVGQGGYGYTF
D: .
J: TRBJ1-2
size: .
V: TRBV7-9

DNA: TGTGCCAGCAGCCCCCGGGACAGGGTGAGAGAGACCCAGTACTTC
CDR3: CASSPRDRVRETQYF
D: TRBD1
J: TRBJ2-5
size: .
V: TRBV6-5

DNA: TGTGCCAGCAGCTTCGGGGATTCCTATGGCTACACCTTC
CDR3: CASSFGDSYGYTF
D: .
J: TRBJ1-2
size: .
V: TRBV7-2

DNA: TGCGCCAGCAGCCAGGTTACCGGGACAAGATTTAGCAATCAGCCCCAGCATTTT
CDR3: CASSQVTGTRFSNQPQHF
D: .
J: TRBJ1-5
size: few
V: TRBV4-3

DNA: TGTGCCAGCCAGACAGCGGGCTATGGCTACACCTTC
CDR3: CASQTAGYGYTF
D: .
J: TRBJ1-2
size: .
V: TRBV7-9